A single sample gave rise to the 15 T cell receptor beta chains below, sequenced in a study of PD-1 blockade in classical Hodgkin lymphoma. Assay used: immunoSEQ multiplex PCR; TCRdb lists only in-frame clones, some missing. The sample lists about 50,000 clones; nearly 90% were seen once. Described time point: cycle 4 day 1 (C4D1), after less than 7 weeks of nivolumab. Brentuximab vedotin exposure varied among the patients, all of whom had relapsed after autologous stem cell transplantation. This sample comprised peripheral blood mononuclear cells (PBMCs), obtained before the fourth cycle of nivolumab. These receptors came from a human donor with classical Hodgkin lymphoma.

The chain joins TRBV5-1 to TRBJ2-2, with 7 bases that match TRBD2. V was pared by 5 bases and J by 2 bases, with 3 bases of the junction left unmatched. Germline CDR1 SGHRS, CDR2 YFSETQ. The CDR3 spans 14 residues. The CDR3 DNA is TGCGCCAGCAGATCGACTAGCAACACCGGGGAGCTGTTTTTT. Protein: CASRSTSNTGELFF. The full variable domain, its missing parts supplied by reference TRBV5-1 and TRBJ2-2, is KAGVTQTPRYLIKTRGQQVTLSCSPISGHRSVSWYQQTPGQGLQFLFEYFSETQRNKGNFPGRFSGRQFSNSRSEMNVSTLELGDSALYLCASRSTSNTGELFFGEGSRLTVL.

Comment on this clone: This same CDR3 is encoded by further DNA sequences in the sample. V and J are TRBV19 and TRBJ2-7, with D perhaps given as TRBD1 or TRBD2 (5 bases each). The CDR3 is 13 amino acids. CDR1 and CDR2 from the germline V gene are LNHDA and SQIVND (reference sequence). V dropped 5 bases and J dropped 4 bases, with 12 bases sitting between them. CDR3 loop: CASSSGRVYEQYF. In DNA form, the CDR3 reads TGTGCCAGTAGTTCGGGGCGCGTTTACGAGCAGTACTTC.

The chain is built from TRBV30 and TRBJ2-7, with D tentatively TRBD2 (6 bases). CDR3 length: 15 amino acids. Per the germline V gene, CDR1 is GTSNPN and CDR2 is SVGIG (reference sequence). Trimming took off 0 bases at V and 0 bases at J, with 12 bases between the two ends. CDR3 DNA sequence: TGTGCCTGGAGTGTACTCGCGGGAAGCTCCTACGAGCAGTACTTC. Protein sequence: CAWSVLAGSSYEQYF.

The rearrangement joins TRBV19 to TRBJ2-5; possibly TRBD1 or TRBD2 for D (5 bases each). Germline loops: CDR1 LNHDA, CDR2 SQIVND (reference sequence). With 3 bases removed from V and 7 bases from J, the gap between germline ends came to 12 bases. CDR3 size: 13 residues. The CDR3 sequence is CASSIEGLGTQYF. CDR3 DNA sequence: TGTGCCAGTAGTATTGAGGGGCTCGGGACCCAGTACTTC. The full variable domain, rest sourced from reference TRBV19 and TRBJ2-5, is DGGITQSPKYLFRKEGQNVTLSCEQNLNHDAMYWYRQDPGQGLRLIYYSQIVNDFQKGDIAEGYSVSREKKESFPLTVTSAQKNPTAFYLCASSIEGLGTQYFGPGTRLLVL.

DNA of the CDR3: TGTGCCAGCAAACTCGGACGGGGGAATCAGCCCCAGCATTTT. This codes for CASKLGRGNQPQHF. V is TRBV2 and J is TRBJ1-5; D might be TRBD1 (5 bases). Trimming left V 7 bases short and J 4 bases short, with 14 bases between. The CDR3 is made up of 14 amino acids. Germline V gene sequence: CDR1 SNHLY, CDR2 FYNNEI.

The chain couples TRBV7-8 to TRBJ2-5; D might be TRBD1 (5 bases). CDR1 and CDR2 from the germline V gene are SGHVS and FQNEAQ. The CDR3 length is 14 residues. The V gene lost 3 bases and the J gene lost 1 base, with 9 bases spanning the gap. The CDR3 DNA reads as TGTGCCAGCAGCTTCAGGGTGTTCCAAGAGACCCAGTACTTC. This gives the protein CASSFRVFQETQYF.

The V and J genes are TRBV19 and TRBJ2-5; D may be TRBD2 (7 bases). V was shortened by 4 bases and J by 5 bases, with 14 bases between the two germline ends. Per germline, CDR1 LNHDA and CDR2 SQIVND (reference sequence). The CDR3 totals 14 residues. The CDR3, as DNA: TGTGCCAGTAGTACGCAACAGGGAGGGGAGACCCAGTACTTC. Protein sequence: CASSTQQGGETQYF.

The rearrangement joins TRBV7-9 to TRBJ2-5, with D possibly called TRBD1 or TRBD2 (6 bases each). The CDR3 is made up of 14 amino acids. V shed 7 bases and J shed 2 bases, with 14 bases lying between them. Looked up from germline, CDR1 is SEHNR and CDR2 is FQNEAQ (reference sequence). The CDR3 coding sequence is TGTGCCAGCACCGACGGGGGCGGACAAGAGACCCAGTACTTC. This codes for CASTDGGGQETQYF.

This clone occurred once. This chain links TRBV9 with TRBJ2-1; D is perhaps TRBD1 or TRBD2 (7 bases each). This CDR3 is 15 amino acids long. V lost 4 bases and J lost 3, with 14 bases in between. From germline, CDR1 is SGDLS and CDR2 YYNGEE. The DNA for the CDR3 is TGTGCCAGCAGCCCGGGGGGACAGCTCTACAATGAGCAGTTCTTC. Encoded protein: CASSPGGQLYNEQFF.

The chain recombines TRBV11-3 with TRBJ2-5, with D possibly called TRBD1 or TRBD2 (5 bases each). Germline V CDR1 and CDR2: SGHNT, YENEEA. The CDR3 covers 12 residues. Trimming shortened V by 5 bases and J by 5 bases, and 9 bases separated the two germline ends. This CDR3 is CASSRGLETQYF. CDR3 in DNA: TGTGCCAGCAGCCGGGGCCTGGAGACCCAGTACTTC.

The rearrangement links TRBV11-2 to TRBJ2-7, with 11 bases aligning to TRBD2. With V trimmed by 4 bases and J by 5 bases, 7 bases remained unmatched. Per the germline V gene, CDR1 is SGHAT and CDR2 is FQNNGV. This CDR3 comprises 15 residues. Written as DNA, the CDR3 is TGTGCCAGCAGCTCCCTAGCGGGAGGTCCCCACGAGCAGTACTTC. This encodes CASSSLAGGPHEQYF.

CDR3: CAWSSSRNPYF. The CDR3 DNA reads TGTGCCTGGAGTTCTTCCAGGAACCCGTACTTC. This sequence joins TRBV30 and TRBJ2-7, with unresolved D. This CDR3 has 11 residues. Per the germline V gene, CDR1 is GTSNPN and CDR2 is SVGIG (reference sequence). The ends were cut back, 2 bases at V and 12 bases at J, with 14 bases in the middle.

This chain joins TRBV29-1 and TRBJ1-1; unclear D gene. Germline V gene lookup returns CDR1 SQVTM and CDR2 ANQGSEA. Trimming left V 8 bases short and J 1 base short, with 5 bases between. The CDR3 has 10 residues. The CDR3 DNA is TGCAGCTGGGGGAACACTGAAGCTTTCTTT. This translates into CSWGNTEAFF.

CDR3 region: CASSFALKNTEAFF. The CDR3 DNA sequence: TGCGCCAGCAGCTTCGCCCTGAAGAACACTGAAGCTTTCTTT. The chain has TRBV5-1 and TRBJ1-1; no firm D call. V lost 2 bases and J lost 1, with 9 bases in between. The CDR3 length is 14 residues. Germline CDR1 is SGHRS and CDR2 is YFSETQ. The full variable domain, its missing parts supplied by reference TRBV5-1 and TRBJ1-1, is KAGVTQTPRYLIKTRGQQVTLSCSPISGHRSVSWYQQTPGQGLQFLFEYFSETQRNKGNFPGRFSGRQFSNSRSEMNVSTLELGDSALYLCASSFALKNTEAFFGQGTRLTVV.

In its sample, this clone was seen a few times. The rearrangement links TRBV2 to TRBJ1-2; TRBD1 might be the D (5 bases). The V and J ends lost 9 bases and 2 bases respectively, with 10 bases between them. The CDR3 sequence is 12 residues long. The germline V gene encodes CDR1 SNHLY and CDR2 FYNNEI. This CDR3 reads CARKDRNYGYTF. CDR3 bases: TGTGCCAGGAAAGACAGAAACTATGGCTACACCTTC.